This T cell receptor beta chain was documented in a study of T cell responses to AZD1222 COVID-19 vaccine. The CDR3 has 14 residues. V dropped 5 bases and J dropped 0 bases, with 11 bases sitting between them. Germline V gene sequence: CDR1 SGHDN, CDR2 FVKESK. Broader study findings: At baseline, seropositivity was found in only a handful of AZD1222 recipients. It should be noted that donors were predominantly white British and more often female, and clonal diversity was possibly underestimated.

As concerns this clone: Its antigen is undetermined.

Profiling relied on immunoSEQ multiplex PCR, and the TCRdb table lists in-frame clones only, not all of them. The sample carries around 130,000 clones, over 90% recorded once. The origin of this receptor is an adult in good health. The sequences come from peripheral blood, collected on day 0 of AZD1222 vaccination. The chain is built from TRBV14 and TRBJ2-7; D gene uncertain. The CDR3 loop reads CASSTRQTSYEQYF. CDR3 DNA sequence: TGTGCCAGCAGCACGCGACAAACCTCCTACGAGCAGTACTTC.